This T cell receptor beta chain was captured by sequencing in a study of spatial heterogeneity in lung cancer. On the study more broadly: Beta-chain sequences consistently outnumbered alpha-chain sequences in detection.

Time point in this sample: sample taken at primary tumor resection. Patients with untreated early-stage non-small cell lung cancer, numbering 72, were the donors. Whole RNA, isolated from tumor, nontumor lung or frozen PBMC, was sequenced without prior sorting. This clonotype occurred a few times. Antigen specificity is unknown. This CDR3 region has 15 residues. CDR1 and CDR2 from the germline V gene are MNHEY and SVGAGI. The V end was cut by 6 bases, the J end by 3 bases, with 17 bases between. The library protocol tagged each TCR cDNA with a unique molecular identifier. TCRdb itself ran the 5' RACE reads through MiXCR, one entry per CDR3 protein. This table has 4,000 to 5,000 distinct CDR3 sequences, roughly 8.4% appearing once. General observations from the study: Expanded alpha and beta TCR counts within tumors tracked tumor mutation counts.

The material was lung tumor tissue, obtained at surgery. The sequence derives from a female donor with early-stage non-small cell lung cancer. The V and J genes are TRBV6-5 and TRBJ2-5; D is unresolved. CDR3 DNA: TGTGCCAGCAGATTACGGGCAGGTCTTGAAGAGACCCAGTACTTC. This sequence encodes CASRLRAGLEETQYF.